This T cell receptor (beta chain) was obtained from a study of regulatory T cells in long-lasting Graves disease. The overall study: Patients with new Graves' disease had used antithyroid drugs below 3 months.

This clonotype was observed a handful of times. Library construction for TCR beta used iRepertoire HTBI primers and Arm-PCR of CDR3 regions. TCRdb re-called the multiplex PCR reads through MiXCR, storing one row per CDR3 protein. The sample lists under 250,000 distinct CDR3 sequences, roughly 19% occurring once. Time point of the sample: newly diagnosed GD, antithyroid drugs for less than 3 months. PBMC RNA was the source of the TCR library. There are 14 residues in the CDR3. CDR1 is MGHRA, CDR2 YSYEKL, per germline. V gave up 2 bases and J gave up 3 bases, with 10 bases separating them. The data also belong to a second study, concerning T cells in Graves' hyperthyroidism and ophthalmopathy. That work adds: RT-PCR in the first round (using the HTBI primer set) targeted the TCR CDR3. Ophthalmopathy was distinguished from stable hyperthyroidism by 13 V-J signatures.

This receptor was identified in a woman aged 25 to 39 with Graves disease. V usage is TRBV4-1 and J usage is TRBJ1-2, with unresolved D. The sample was peripheral blood mononuclear cells (PBMCs), taken at new diagnosis, from a patient treated with antithyroid drugs. The CDR3 loop reads CASSQQGRHYGYTF. DNA for the CDR3: TGCGCCAGCAGCCAACAAGGCAGACACTATGGCTACACCTTC.